The rows below give T cell receptor beta chains drawn from one sample of a study of blood T cell repertoires in COVID-19. Some clones are missing from TCRdb's copy, which holds only in-frame ones; the method was immunoSEQ multiplex PCR. In the table there are around 150,000 clones, approximately 84% of which are singletons. Sequencing was performed on PBMCs or T cells enriched from blood (not recorded which). The receptors come from a woman aged 50 to 60 with acute COVID-19. Each CDR3 is given with its conserved first and last residue. A D gene is named only where the DNA matches it firmly. Size tells how often a clone was seen (once, few, many) or the class of an expanded clone, and some rows leave it out.

J gene: TRBJ1-3; CDR3 length: 14; clone size: NA; V gene: TRBV9; D gene: TRBD1; CDR3 DNA: TGTGCCAGCCGCAGGGGGATATCTGGAAACACCATATATTTT; CDR3 protein: CASRRGISGNTIYF
J gene: TRBJ2-7; CDR3 length: 15; clone size: few; V gene: TRBV7-2; D gene: TRBD2; CDR3 DNA: TGTGCCAGCAGCAGACCGGGACTAGCGGCCTACGAGCAGTACTTC; CDR3 protein: CASSRPGLAAYEQYF
J gene: TRBJ1-1; CDR3 length: 14; clone size: medium-sized; V gene: TRBV5-4; D gene: TRBD1; CDR3 DNA: TGTGCCAGCAGCTTGACAGGGGGGGGCACTGAAGCTTTCTTT; CDR3 protein: CASSLTGGGTEAFF
J gene: TRBJ2-2; CDR3 length: 12; clone size: few; V gene: TRBV27; D gene: NA; CDR3 DNA: TGTGCCAGCAGTTTCGGGTCCGGGGAGCTGTTTTTT; CDR3 protein: CASSFGSGELFF
J gene: TRBJ2-3; CDR3 length: 16; clone size: NA; V gene: TRBV3-1/TRBV3-2; D gene: TRBD2; CDR3 DNA: TGTGCCAGCAGCCCAAGCCTAGGACTAGCGGGAGCGGCGCAGTATTTT; CDR3 protein: CASSPSLGLAGAAQYF
J gene: TRBJ1-2; CDR3 length: 17; clone size: NA; V gene: TRBV7-9; D gene: TRBD1; CDR3 DNA: TGTGCCAGCAGCTCGGACAGGGGGATCGAAATGGCCTATGGCTACACCTTC; CDR3 protein: CASSSDRGIEMAYGYTF
J gene: TRBJ1-1; CDR3 length: 14; clone size: NA; V gene: TRBV11-2; D gene: NA; CDR3 DNA: TGTGCCAGCAGCTTATCGGGAAGGAACACTGAAGCTTTCTTT; CDR3 protein: CASSLSGRNTEAFF
J gene: TRBJ2-3; CDR3 length: 15; clone size: NA; V gene: TRBV5-1; D gene: TRBD2; CDR3 DNA: TGCGCCAGCAGCTTGGTAGCGGGATCCACAGATACGCAGTATTTT; CDR3 protein: CASSLVAGSTDTQYF
J gene: TRBJ2-1; CDR3 length: 17; clone size: NA; V gene: TRBV7-8; D gene: TRBD2; CDR3 DNA: TGTGCCAGCAGCTTAGTAGCGCGGAGCGGGAGAGGGAATGAGCAGTTCTTC; CDR3 protein: CASSLVARSGRGNEQFF
J gene: TRBJ2-5; CDR3 length: 15; clone size: NA; V gene: TRBV6-5; D gene: NA; CDR3 DNA: TGTGCCAGCAGCCCAATGAGGGGGGGAGGAGAGACCCAGTACTTC; CDR3 protein: CASSPMRGGGETQYF